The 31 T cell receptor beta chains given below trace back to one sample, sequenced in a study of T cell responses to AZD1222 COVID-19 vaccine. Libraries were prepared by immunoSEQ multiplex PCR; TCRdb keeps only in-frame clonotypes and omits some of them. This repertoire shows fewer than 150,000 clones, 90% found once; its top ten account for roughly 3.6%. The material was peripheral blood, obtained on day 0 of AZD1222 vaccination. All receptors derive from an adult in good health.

The CDR3 loop is CASSLGDTEAFF. The CDR3 bases are TGTGCCAGCAGCTTAGGGGATACTGAAGCTTTCTTT. The rearrangement links TRBV11-3 to TRBJ1-1; D gene uncertain. The CDR3 runs to 12 residues. The V end was cut by 1 base, the J end by 5 bases, with 5 bases between. CDR1 is SGHNT, CDR2 YENEEA, per germline.

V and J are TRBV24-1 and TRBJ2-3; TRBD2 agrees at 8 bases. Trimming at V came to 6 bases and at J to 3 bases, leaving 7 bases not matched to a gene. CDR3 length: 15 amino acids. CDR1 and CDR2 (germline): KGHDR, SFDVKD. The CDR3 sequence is CATSLLRGGTDTQYF. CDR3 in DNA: TGTGCCACCAGTCTTTTACGGGGGGGGACAGATACGCAGTATTTT.

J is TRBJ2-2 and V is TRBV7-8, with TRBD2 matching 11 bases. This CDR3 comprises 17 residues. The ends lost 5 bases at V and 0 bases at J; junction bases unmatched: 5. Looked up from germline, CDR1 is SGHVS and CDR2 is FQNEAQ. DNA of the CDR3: TGTGCCAGCAGCCAGCTTAGCGGGGGGGCGAACACCGGGGAGCTGTTTTTT. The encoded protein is CASSQLSGGANTGELFF.

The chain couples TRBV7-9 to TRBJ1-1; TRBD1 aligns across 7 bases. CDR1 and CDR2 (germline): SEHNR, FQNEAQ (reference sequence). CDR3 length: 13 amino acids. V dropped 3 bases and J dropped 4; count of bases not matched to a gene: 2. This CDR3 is CASSFDRVTEAFF. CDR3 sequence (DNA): TGTGCCAGCAGCTTCGACAGGGTCACTGAAGCTTTCTTT. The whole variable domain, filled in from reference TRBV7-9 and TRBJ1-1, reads DTGVSQNPRHKITKRGQNVTFRCDPISEHNRLYWYRQTLGQGPEFLTYFQNEAQLEKSRLLSDRFSAERPKGSFSTLEIQRTEQGDSAMYLCASSFDRVTEAFFGQGTRLTVV.

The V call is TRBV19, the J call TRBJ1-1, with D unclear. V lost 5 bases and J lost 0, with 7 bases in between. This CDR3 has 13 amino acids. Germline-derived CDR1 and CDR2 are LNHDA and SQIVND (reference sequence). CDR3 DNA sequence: TGTGCCAGTAGTTCTCAGGTGAACACTGAAGCTTTCTTT. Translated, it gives CASSSQVNTEAFF.

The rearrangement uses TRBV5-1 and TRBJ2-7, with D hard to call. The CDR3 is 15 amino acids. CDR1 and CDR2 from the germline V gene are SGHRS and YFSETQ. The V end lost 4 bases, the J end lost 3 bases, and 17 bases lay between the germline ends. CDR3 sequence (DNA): TGCGCCAGCAGCATATACTCGAGCTCCTACTACGAGCAGTACTTC. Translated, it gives CASSIYSSSYYEQYF.

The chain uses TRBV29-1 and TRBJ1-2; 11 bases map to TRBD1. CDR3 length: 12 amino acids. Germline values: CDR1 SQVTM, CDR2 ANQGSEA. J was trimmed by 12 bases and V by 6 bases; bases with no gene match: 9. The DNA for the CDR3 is TGCAGCGTGACCGGGACAGGGGGGTTGGACACCTTC. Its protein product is CSVTGTGGLDTF.

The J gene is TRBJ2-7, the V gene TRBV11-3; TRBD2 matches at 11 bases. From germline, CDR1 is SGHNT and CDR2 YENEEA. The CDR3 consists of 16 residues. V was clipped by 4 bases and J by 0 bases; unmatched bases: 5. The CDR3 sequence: CASSSVAGGVSYEQYF. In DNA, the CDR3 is TGTGCCAGCAGCTCGGTAGCGGGAGGGGTCTCCTACGAGCAGTACTTC.

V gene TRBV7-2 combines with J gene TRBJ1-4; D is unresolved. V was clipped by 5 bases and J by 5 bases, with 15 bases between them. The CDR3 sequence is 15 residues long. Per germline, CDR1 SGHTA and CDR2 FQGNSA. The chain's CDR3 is CASSLLTPPNEKLFF. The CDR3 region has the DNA TGTGCCAGCAGCCTCTTAACCCCCCCCAATGAAAAACTGTTTTTT.

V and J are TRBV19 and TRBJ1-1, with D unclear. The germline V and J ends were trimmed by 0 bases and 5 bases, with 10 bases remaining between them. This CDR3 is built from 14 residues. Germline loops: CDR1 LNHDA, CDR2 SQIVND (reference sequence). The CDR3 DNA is TGTGCCAGTAGTATAGACAGCGGTAGGACTGAAGCTTTCTTT. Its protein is CASSIDSGRTEAFF.

For the CDR3, the DNA is TGTGCCAGCACCTCCTCTCGGGGGCTTAGGGGCTACACCTTC. Translating gives CASTSSRGLRGYTF. The chain employs TRBV6-5 and TRBJ1-2; D possibly corresponds to TRBD1 (6 bases). Germline assignment: CDR1 MNHEY and CDR2 SVGAGI. V was clipped by 7 bases and J by 8 bases, with 20 bases between them. The CDR3 runs 14 residues.

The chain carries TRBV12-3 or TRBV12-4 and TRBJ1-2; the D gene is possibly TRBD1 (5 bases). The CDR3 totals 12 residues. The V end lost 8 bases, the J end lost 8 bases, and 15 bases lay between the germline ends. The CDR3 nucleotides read TGTGCCAGCCTCCCCCCCGGGGGAGGCTACACCTTC. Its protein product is CASLPPGGGYTF.

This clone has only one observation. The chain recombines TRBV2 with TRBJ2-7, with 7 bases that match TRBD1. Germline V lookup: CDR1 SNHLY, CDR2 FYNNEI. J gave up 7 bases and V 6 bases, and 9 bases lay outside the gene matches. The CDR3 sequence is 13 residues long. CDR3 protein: CASRYRGTLEQYF. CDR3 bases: TGTGCCAGCAGGTACAGGGGCACCTTGGAGCAGTACTTC.

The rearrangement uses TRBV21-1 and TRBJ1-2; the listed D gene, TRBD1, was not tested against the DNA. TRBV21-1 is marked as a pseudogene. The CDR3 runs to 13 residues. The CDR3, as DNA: TGTGCCAGCCGAGAAACAGGGGTCGTCGGCTACACCTTC. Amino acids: CASRETGVVGYTF.

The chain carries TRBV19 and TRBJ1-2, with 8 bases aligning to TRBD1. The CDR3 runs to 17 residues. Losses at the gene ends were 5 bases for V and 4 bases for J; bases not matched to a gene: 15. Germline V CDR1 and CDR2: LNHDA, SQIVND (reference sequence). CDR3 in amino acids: CASSASGTGSLVYGYTF. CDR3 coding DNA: TGTGCCAGTAGTGCATCCGGGACAGGCAGTCTTGTCTATGGCTACACCTTC. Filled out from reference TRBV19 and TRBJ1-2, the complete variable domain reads DGGITQSPKYLFRKEGQNVTLSCEQNLNHDAMYWYRQDPGQGLRLIYYSQIVNDFQKGDIAEGYSVSREKKESFPLTVTSAQKNPTAFYLCASSASGTGSLVYGYTFGSGTRLTVV.

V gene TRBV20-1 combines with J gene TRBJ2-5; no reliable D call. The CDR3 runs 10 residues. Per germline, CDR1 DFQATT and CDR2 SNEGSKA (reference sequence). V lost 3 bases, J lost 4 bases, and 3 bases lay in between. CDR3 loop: CSARGETQYF. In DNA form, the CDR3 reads TGCAGTGCTAGGGGAGAGACCCAGTACTTC.

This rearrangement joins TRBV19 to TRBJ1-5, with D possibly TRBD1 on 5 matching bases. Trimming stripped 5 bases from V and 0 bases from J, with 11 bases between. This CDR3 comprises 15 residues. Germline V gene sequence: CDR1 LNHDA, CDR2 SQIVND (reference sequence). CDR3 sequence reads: CASSDTGFSNQPQHF. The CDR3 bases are TGTGCCAGTAGTGATACAGGCTTTAGCAATCAGCCCCAGCATTTT.

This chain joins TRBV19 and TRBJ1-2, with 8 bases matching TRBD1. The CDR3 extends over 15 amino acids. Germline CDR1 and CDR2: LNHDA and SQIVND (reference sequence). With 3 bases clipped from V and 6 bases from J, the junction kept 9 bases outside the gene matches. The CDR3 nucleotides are TGTGCCAGTAGTATTCTCCCAGGGGGCCGTGATGGCTACACCTTC. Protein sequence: CASSILPGGRDGYTF. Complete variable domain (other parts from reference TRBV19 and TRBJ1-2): DGGITQSPKYLFRKEGQNVTLSCEQNLNHDAMYWYRQDPGQGLRLIYYSQIVNDFQKGDIAEGYSVSREKKESFPLTVTSAQKNPTAFYLCASSILPGGRDGYTFGSGTRLTVV.

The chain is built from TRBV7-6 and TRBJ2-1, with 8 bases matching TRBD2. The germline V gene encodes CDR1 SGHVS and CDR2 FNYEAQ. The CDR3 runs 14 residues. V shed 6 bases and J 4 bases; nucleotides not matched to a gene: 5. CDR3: CASSEAGAYNEQFF. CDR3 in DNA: TGTGCCAGCAGTGAAGCGGGGGCATACAATGAGCAGTTCTTC.

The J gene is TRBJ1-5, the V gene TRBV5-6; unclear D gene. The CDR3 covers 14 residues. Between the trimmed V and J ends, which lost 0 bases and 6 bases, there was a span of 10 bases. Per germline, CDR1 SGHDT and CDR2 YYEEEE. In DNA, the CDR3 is TGTGCCAGCAGCTTGGGCGTGGGGTCTCAGCCCCAGCATTTT. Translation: CASSLGVGSQPQHF.

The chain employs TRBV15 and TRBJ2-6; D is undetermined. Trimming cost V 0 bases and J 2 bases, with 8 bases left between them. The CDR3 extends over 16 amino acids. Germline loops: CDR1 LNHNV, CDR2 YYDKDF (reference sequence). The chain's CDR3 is CATSREITAGANVLTF. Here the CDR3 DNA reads TGTGCCACCAGCAGAGAAATCACGGCTGGGGCCAACGTCCTGACTTTC.

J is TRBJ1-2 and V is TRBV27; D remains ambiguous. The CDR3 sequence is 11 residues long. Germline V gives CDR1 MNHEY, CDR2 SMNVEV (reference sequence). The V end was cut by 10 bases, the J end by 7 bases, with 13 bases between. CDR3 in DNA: TGTGCCACTATGGCGGGCTTTGGCTACACCTTC. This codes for CATMAGFGYTF.

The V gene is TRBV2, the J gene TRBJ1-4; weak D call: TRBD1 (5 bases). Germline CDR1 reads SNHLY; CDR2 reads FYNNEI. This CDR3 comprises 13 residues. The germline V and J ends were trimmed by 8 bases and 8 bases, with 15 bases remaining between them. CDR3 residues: CASVEGVDEKLFF. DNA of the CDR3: TGTGCCAGCGTCGAAGGGGTCGACGAAAAACTGTTTTTT.

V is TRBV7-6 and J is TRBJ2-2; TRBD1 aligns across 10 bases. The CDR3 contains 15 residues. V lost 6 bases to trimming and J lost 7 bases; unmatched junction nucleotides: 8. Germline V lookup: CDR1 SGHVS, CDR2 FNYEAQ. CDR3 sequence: CASSSRTGGIGELFF. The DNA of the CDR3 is TGTGCCAGCAGTTCTAGGACAGGGGGGATCGGGGAGCTGTTTTTT. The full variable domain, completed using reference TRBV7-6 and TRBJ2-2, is GAGVSQSPRYKVTKRGQDVALRCDPISGHVSLYWYRQALGQGPEFLTYFNYEAQQDKSGLPNDRFSAERPEGSISTLTIQRTEQRDSAMYRCASSSRTGGIGELFFGEGSRLTVL.

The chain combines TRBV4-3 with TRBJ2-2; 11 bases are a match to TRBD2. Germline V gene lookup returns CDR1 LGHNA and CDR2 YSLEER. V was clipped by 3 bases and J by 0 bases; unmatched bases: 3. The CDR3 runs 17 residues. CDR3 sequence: CASSHRLAGTNTGELFF. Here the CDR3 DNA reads TGCGCCAGCAGCCACCGACTAGCGGGAACGAACACCGGGGAGCTGTTTTTT.

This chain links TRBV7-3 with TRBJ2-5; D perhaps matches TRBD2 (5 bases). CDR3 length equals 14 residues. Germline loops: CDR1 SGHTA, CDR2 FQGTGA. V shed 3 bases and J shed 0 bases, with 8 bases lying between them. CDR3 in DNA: TGTGCCAGCAGCTTTGGGAGCTACCAAGAGACCCAGTACTTC. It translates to CASSFGSYQETQYF. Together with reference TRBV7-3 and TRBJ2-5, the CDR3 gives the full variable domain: GAGVSQTPSNKVTEKGKYVELRCDPISGHTALYWYRQSLGQGPEFLIYFQGTGAADDSGLPNDRFFAVRPEGSVSTLKIQRTERGDSAVYLCASSFGSYQETQYFGPGTRLLVL.

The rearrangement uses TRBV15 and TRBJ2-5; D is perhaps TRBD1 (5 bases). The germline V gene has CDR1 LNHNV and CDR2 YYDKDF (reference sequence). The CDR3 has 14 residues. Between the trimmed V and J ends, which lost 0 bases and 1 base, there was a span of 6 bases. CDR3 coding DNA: TGTGCCACCAGCAGAGATAGGGGCCAAGAGACCCAGTACTTC. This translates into CATSRDRGQETQYF. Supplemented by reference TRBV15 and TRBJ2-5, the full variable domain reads DAMVIQNPRYQVTQFGKPVTLSCSQTLNHNVMYWYQQKSSQAPKLLFHYYDKDFNNEADTPDNFQSRRPNTSFCFLDIRSPGLGDTAMYLCATSRDRGQETQYFGPGTRLLVL.

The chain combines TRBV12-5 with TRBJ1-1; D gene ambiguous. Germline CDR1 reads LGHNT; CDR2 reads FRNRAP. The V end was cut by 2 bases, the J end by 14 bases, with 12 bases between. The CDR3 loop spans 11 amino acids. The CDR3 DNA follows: TGTGCTAGTGGTTTGTCGAACCCTGGCTTCTTT. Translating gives CASGLSNPGFF.

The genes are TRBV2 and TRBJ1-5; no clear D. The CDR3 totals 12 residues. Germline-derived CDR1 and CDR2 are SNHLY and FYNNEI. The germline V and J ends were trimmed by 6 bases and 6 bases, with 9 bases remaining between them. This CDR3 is CASRRVGQPQHF. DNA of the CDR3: TGTGCCAGCAGACGTGTGGGTCAGCCCCAGCATTTT.

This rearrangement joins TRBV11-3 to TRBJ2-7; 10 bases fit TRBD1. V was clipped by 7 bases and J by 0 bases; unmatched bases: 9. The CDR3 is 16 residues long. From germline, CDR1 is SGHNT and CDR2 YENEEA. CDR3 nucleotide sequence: TGTGCCAGCACTCCTCGGGGACAGGGGAGCTCCTACGAGCAGTACTTC. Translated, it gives CASTPRGQGSSYEQYF.

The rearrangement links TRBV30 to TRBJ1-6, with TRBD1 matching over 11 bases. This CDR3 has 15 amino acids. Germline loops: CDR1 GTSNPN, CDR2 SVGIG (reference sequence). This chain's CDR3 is CATTRDRGFNSPLHF. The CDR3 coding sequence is TGTGCTACCACCCGGGACAGGGGGTTCAATTCACCCCTCCACTTT.